These T cell receptor beta chains were read from a single sample in a study of T cell responses to AZD1222 COVID-19 vaccine. Produced via immunoSEQ multiplex PCR; TCRdb's table is partial and in-frame only. The repertoire holds 80,000 to 90,000 clones, with about 92% as singletons. The sample in question was peripheral blood, obtained on day 0 of AZD1222 vaccination. These receptors originate from an adult in good health. The CDR3 runs from the conserved cysteine through the conserved F or W. The D gene is left open where the match is weak. A clone size is listed for some rows: how often the clone was seen (once, few, many), or a class if it is expanded.

abundance: -
d_gene: -
j_gene: TRBJ1-2
v_gene: TRBV19
CDR3nt: TGTGCCAGTAGTAGTCAGACCCCCTATGGCTACACCTTC
CDR3aa: CASSSQTPYGYTF

abundance: once
d_gene: -
j_gene: TRBJ2-5
v_gene: TRBV20-1
CDR3nt: TGCAGTGCCCCCGTGGGGGAGACCCAGTACTTC
CDR3aa: CSAPVGETQYF

abundance: -
d_gene: -
j_gene: TRBJ1-2
v_gene: TRBV2
CDR3nt: TGTGCCAGCAGTGATTGGCCCGCGACGTACTATGGCTACACCTTC
CDR3aa: CASSDWPATYYGYTF

abundance: -
d_gene: -
j_gene: TRBJ1-1
v_gene: TRBV29-1
CDR3nt: TGCAGCGCCAAGCCAGACCCGACCTACACTGAAGCTTTCTTT
CDR3aa: CSAKPDPTYTEAFF

abundance: once
d_gene: -
j_gene: TRBJ2-5
v_gene: TRBV14
CDR3nt: TGTGCCAGCAGCCAAGGCCGTAAAGTCCAAGAGACCCAGTACTTC
CDR3aa: CASSQGRKVQETQYF

abundance: -
d_gene: -
j_gene: TRBJ1-4
v_gene: TRBV27
CDR3nt: TGTGCCAGCAGTCGTGACAGAAATGAAAAACTGTTTTTT
CDR3aa: CASSRDRNEKLFF

abundance: once
d_gene: -
j_gene: TRBJ1-1
v_gene: TRBV5-6
CDR3nt: TGTGCCAGCACCCCGGGTGGGAGGGCTTTGAACACTGAAGCTTTCTTT
CDR3aa: CASTPGGRALNTEAFF

abundance: -
d_gene: -
j_gene: TRBJ2-3
v_gene: TRBV5-1
CDR3nt: TGCGCCAGCAGCTCAGCAGATACGCAGTATTTT
CDR3aa: CASSSADTQYF

abundance: -
d_gene: -
j_gene: TRBJ2-2
v_gene: TRBV5-1
CDR3nt: TGCGCCAGCAGCTTGGGGGCAGCTAACACCGGGGAGCTGTTTTTT
CDR3aa: CASSLGAANTGELFF

abundance: -
d_gene: TRBD2
j_gene: TRBJ2-5
v_gene: TRBV7-3
CDR3nt: TGTGCCAGCAGCTTAGTGGGAGGGGAGACCCAGTACTTC
CDR3aa: CASSLVGGETQYF

abundance: -
d_gene: -
j_gene: TRBJ1-2
v_gene: TRBV29-1
CDR3nt: TGCAGCGTTGGGGGGGCTTCCCGTTACTATGGCTACACCTTC
CDR3aa: CSVGGASRYYGYTF

abundance: -
d_gene: -
j_gene: TRBJ2-2
v_gene: TRBV18
CDR3nt: TGTGCCAGCTCACCGGGGGGCAACACCGGGGAGCTGTTTTTT
CDR3aa: CASSPGGNTGELFF

abundance: -
d_gene: -
j_gene: TRBJ1-2
v_gene: TRBV24-1
CDR3nt: TGTGCCACCAGTGGGGCCCGGGGGAACTATGGCTACACCTTC
CDR3aa: CATSGARGNYGYTF

abundance: -
d_gene: TRBD2
j_gene: TRBJ2-7
v_gene: TRBV28
CDR3nt: TGTGCCAGCAGTTTATCCGGGACTAGCGGCGCGTACGAGCAGTACTTC
CDR3aa: CASSLSGTSGAYEQYF

abundance: -
d_gene: TRBD1
j_gene: TRBJ2-1
v_gene: TRBV6-6
CDR3nt: TGTGCCAGCAGTCGAACGTTCGCAGGGGGCTGGGACAATGAGCAGTTCTTC
CDR3aa: CASSRTFAGGWDNEQFF

abundance: -
d_gene: TRBD1
j_gene: TRBJ1-2
v_gene: TRBV28
CDR3nt: TGTGCCAGCAGGTTGACAGGGGGCTATGGCTACACCTTC
CDR3aa: CASRLTGGYGYTF

abundance: -
d_gene: -
j_gene: TRBJ2-3
v_gene: TRBV19
CDR3nt: TGTGCCAGTAGTAGGAGACGGCTAACTAGCACAGATACGCAGTATTTT
CDR3aa: CASSRRRLTSTDTQYF

abundance: -
d_gene: TRBD1
j_gene: TRBJ1-1
v_gene: TRBV2
CDR3nt: TGTGCCAGCACCCAAGAGGGGGCAGGACGCATGAACACTGAAGCTTTCTTT
CDR3aa: CASTQEGAGRMNTEAFF

abundance: once
d_gene: -
j_gene: TRBJ2-7
v_gene: TRBV28
CDR3nt: TGTGCCAGCAGTTTATTTAACGAGCAGTACTTC
CDR3aa: CASSLFNEQYF

abundance: -
d_gene: TRBD2
j_gene: TRBJ2-1
v_gene: TRBV7-3
CDR3nt: TGTGCCAGCAGCTACGGACTAGCCCCCTACAATGAGCAGTTCTTC
CDR3aa: CASSYGLAPYNEQFF

abundance: -
d_gene: -
j_gene: TRBJ2-2
v_gene: TRBV14
CDR3nt: TGTGCCAGCAGGGGACACCTCACCGGGGAGCTGTTTTTT
CDR3aa: CASRGHLTGELFF

abundance: -
d_gene: -
j_gene: TRBJ1-6
v_gene: TRBV2
CDR3nt: TGTGCCAGCAGTGAGGCGGCCTATAATTCACCCCTCCACTTT
CDR3aa: CASSEAAYNSPLHF

abundance: -
d_gene: -
j_gene: TRBJ2-5
v_gene: TRBV9
CDR3nt: TGTGCCAGCAGCGTAGAGGGCGGGCAAGAGACCCAGTACTTC
CDR3aa: CASSVEGGQETQYF

abundance: -
d_gene: -
j_gene: TRBJ2-6
v_gene: TRBV9
CDR3nt: TGTGCCAGCAGCGTAGTTGAAGGGGCAGATGGGGCCAACGTCCTGACTTTC
CDR3aa: CASSVVEGADGANVLTF

abundance: once
d_gene: TRBD1
j_gene: TRBJ2-3
v_gene: TRBV5-6
CDR3nt: TGTGCCAGCACCCAGGGACAGGGGGTAACCGGTACGCAGTATTTT
CDR3aa: CASTQGQGVTGTQYF

abundance: once
d_gene: -
j_gene: TRBJ1-5
v_gene: TRBV18
CDR3nt: TGTGCCAGCTCACCAACAGAGAATCAGCCCCAGCATTTT
CDR3aa: CASSPTENQPQHF

abundance: -
d_gene: -
j_gene: TRBJ2-5
v_gene: TRBV4-2
CDR3nt: TGTGCCAGCAGCCAAGACTGGGGGGCCTCGGCGTGGGAGACCCAGTACTTC
CDR3aa: CASSQDWGASAWETQYF

abundance: -
d_gene: -
j_gene: TRBJ2-7
v_gene: TRBV2
CDR3nt: TGTGCCAGCAGGGGAACTAGATACGAGCAGTACTTC
CDR3aa: CASRGTRYEQYF

abundance: -
d_gene: -
j_gene: TRBJ2-7
v_gene: TRBV13
CDR3nt: TGTGCCAGCACCACCGGGCGGGGTTCCTACGAGCAGTACTTC
CDR3aa: CASTTGRGSYEQYF

abundance: -
d_gene: TRBD1
j_gene: TRBJ1-6
v_gene: TRBV28
CDR3nt: TGTGCCAGCAGTTTCATCCAGACAGGGGGGAATTCACCCCTCCACTTT
CDR3aa: CASSFIQTGGNSPLHF

abundance: -
d_gene: -
j_gene: TRBJ2-3
v_gene: TRBV11-2
CDR3nt: TGTGCCAGCAGCTTAGGGGCCGGAGGCCCAGATACGCAGTATTTT
CDR3aa: CASSLGAGGPDTQYF

abundance: once
d_gene: -
j_gene: TRBJ2-5
v_gene: TRBV5-1
CDR3nt: TGCGCCAGCAGCTTGTACGGGGTACAAGAGACCCAGTACTTC
CDR3aa: CASSLYGVQETQYF

abundance: -
d_gene: -
j_gene: TRBJ2-4
v_gene: TRBV6-5
CDR3nt: TGTGCCAGCAGGGCGGGAAGCACCAAAAACATTCAGTACTTC
CDR3aa: CASRAGSTKNIQYF

abundance: -
d_gene: TRBD2
j_gene: TRBJ2-3
v_gene: TRBV5-1
CDR3nt: TGCGCCAGCAGCTTGGGTAGCGGGAGTTTGACAGATACGCAGTATTTT
CDR3aa: CASSLGSGSLTDTQYF

abundance: -
d_gene: -
j_gene: TRBJ1-1
v_gene: TRBV30
CDR3nt: TGTGCCTGGATCCCGGGGGGGGCCAGGGAGGCTTTCTTT
CDR3aa: CAWIPGGAREAFF

abundance: -
d_gene: TRBD2
j_gene: TRBJ2-1
v_gene: TRBV11-3
CDR3nt: TGTGCCAGCAGCCCGCGGACTAGCGGGAGGTCCAATGAGCAGTTCTTC
CDR3aa: CASSPRTSGRSNEQFF